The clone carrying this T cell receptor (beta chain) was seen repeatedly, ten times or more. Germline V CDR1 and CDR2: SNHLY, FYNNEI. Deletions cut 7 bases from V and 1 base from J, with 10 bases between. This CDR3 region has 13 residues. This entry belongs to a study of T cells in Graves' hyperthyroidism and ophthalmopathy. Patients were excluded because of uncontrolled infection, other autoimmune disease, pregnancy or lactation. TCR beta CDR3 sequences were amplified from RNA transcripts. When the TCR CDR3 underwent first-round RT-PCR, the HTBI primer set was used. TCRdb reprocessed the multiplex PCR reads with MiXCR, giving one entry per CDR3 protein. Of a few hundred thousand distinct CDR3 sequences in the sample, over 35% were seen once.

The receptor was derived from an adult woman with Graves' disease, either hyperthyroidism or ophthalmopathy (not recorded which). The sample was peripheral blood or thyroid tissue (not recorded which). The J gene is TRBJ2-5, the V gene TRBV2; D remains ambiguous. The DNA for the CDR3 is TGTGCCAGCACCCTCTCGGGCCAAGAGACCCAGTACTTC. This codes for CASTLSGQETQYF.